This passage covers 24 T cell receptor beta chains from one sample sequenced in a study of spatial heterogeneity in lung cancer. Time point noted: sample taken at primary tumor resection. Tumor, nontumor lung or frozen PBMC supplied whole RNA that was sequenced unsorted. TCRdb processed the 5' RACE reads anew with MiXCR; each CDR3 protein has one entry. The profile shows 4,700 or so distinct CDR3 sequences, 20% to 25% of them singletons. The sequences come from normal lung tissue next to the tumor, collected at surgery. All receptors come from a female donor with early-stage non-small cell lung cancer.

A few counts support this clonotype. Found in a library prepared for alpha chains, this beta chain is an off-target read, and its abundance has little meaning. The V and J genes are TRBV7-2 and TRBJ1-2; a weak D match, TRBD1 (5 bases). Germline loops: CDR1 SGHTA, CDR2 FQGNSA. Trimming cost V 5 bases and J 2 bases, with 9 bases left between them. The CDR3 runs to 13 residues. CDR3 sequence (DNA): TGTGCCAGCAGCCCCAGACAGAACTATGGCTACACCTTC. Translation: CASSPRQNYGYTF.

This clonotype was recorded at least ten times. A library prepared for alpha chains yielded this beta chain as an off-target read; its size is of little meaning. For the CDR3, the DNA is TGTGCCAGCAGCCCTCGGACAGGAGACAATGAGCAGTTCTTC. Translated, it gives CASSPRTGDNEQFF. The chain combines TRBV7-8 with TRBJ2-1; TRBD1 aligns across 7 bases. The junction had 6 bases not matched to a gene; V was cut back by 5 bases and J by 5 bases. Germline V gene lookup returns CDR1 SGHVS and CDR2 FQNEAQ. This CDR3 is 14 amino acids long.

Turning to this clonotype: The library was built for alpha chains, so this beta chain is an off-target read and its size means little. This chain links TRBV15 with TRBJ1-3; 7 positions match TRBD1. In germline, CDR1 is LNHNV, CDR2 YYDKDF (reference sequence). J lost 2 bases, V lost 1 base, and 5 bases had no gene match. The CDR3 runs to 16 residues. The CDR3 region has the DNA TGTGCCACCAGCAGAGCCGGGACAGCTACTGGAAACACCATATATTTT. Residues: CATSRAGTATGNTIYF.

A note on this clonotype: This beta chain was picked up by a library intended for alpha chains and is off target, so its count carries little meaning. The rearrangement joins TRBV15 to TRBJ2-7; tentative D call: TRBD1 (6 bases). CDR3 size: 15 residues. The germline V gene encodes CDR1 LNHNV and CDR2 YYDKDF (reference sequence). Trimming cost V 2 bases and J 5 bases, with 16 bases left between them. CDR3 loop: CATSRTRGTGNEQYF. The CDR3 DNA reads TGTGCCACCAGCAGAACCAGGGGAACGGGCAACGAGCAGTACTTC.

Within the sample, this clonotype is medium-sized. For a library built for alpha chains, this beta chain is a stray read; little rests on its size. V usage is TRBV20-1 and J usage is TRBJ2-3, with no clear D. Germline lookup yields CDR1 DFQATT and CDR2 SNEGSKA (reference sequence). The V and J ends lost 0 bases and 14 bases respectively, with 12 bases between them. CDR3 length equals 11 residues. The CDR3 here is CSARDSSLGYF. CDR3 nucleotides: TGCAGTGCTAGAGATTCGTCCTTGGGGTATTTT.

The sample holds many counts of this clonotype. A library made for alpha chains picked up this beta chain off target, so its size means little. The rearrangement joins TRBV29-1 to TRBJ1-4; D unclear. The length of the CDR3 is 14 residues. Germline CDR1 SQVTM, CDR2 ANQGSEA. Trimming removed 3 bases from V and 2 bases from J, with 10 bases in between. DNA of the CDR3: TGCAGCGTTGATTATTCGGGGACTAATGAAAAACTGTTTTTT. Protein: CSVDYSGTNEKLFF.

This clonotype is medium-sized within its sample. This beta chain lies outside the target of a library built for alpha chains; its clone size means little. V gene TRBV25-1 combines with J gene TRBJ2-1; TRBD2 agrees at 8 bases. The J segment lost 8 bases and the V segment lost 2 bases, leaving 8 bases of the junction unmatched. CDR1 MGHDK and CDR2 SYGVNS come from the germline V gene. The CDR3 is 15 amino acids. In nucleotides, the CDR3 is TGTGCCAGCAGTGAAGGGTGGGCAGCGGGAGATGAGCAGTTCTTC. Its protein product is CASSEGWAAGDEQFF.

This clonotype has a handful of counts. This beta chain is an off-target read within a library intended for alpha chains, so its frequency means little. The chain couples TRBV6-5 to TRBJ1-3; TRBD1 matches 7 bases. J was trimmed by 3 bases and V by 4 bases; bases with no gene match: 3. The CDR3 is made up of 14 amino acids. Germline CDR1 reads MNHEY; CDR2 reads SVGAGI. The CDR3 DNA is TGTGCCAGCAGTTCAGGGGGTTTTGGAAACACCATATATTTT. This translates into CASSSGGFGNTIYF.

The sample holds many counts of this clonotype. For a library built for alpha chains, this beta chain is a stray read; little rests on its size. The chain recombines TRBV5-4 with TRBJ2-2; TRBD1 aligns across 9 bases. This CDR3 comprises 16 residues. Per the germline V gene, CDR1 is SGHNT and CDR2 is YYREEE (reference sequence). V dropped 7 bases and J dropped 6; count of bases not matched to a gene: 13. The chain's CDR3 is CASPRPGQGMAGELFF. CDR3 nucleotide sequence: TGTGCCAGCCCGCGGCCGGGACAGGGTATGGCCGGGGAGCTGTTTTTT.

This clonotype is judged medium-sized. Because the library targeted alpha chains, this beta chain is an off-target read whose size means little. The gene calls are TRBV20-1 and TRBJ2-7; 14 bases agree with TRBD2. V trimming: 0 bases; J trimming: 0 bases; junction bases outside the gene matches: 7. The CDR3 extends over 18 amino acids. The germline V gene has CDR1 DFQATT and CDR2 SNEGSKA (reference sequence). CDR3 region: CSARDLGTSGRSSYEQYF. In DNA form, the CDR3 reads TGCAGTGCTAGAGATCTGGGGACTAGCGGGAGAAGCTCCTACGAGCAGTACTTC.

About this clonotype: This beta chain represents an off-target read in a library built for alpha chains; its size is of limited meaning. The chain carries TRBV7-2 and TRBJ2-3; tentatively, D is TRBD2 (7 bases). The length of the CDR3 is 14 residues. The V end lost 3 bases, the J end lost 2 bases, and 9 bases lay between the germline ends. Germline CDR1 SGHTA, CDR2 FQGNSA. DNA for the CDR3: TGTGCCAGCAGCTTGGGGGGGGCCACAGATACGCAGTATTTT. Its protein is CASSLGGATDTQYF.

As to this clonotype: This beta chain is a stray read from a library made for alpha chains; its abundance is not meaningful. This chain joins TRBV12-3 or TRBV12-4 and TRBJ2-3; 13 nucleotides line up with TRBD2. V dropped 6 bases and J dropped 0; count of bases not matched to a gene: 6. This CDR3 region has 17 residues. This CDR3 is CASSGTSGEGSTDTQYF. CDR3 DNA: TGTGCCAGCAGCGGGACTAGCGGGGAGGGGAGCACAGATACGCAGTATTTT.

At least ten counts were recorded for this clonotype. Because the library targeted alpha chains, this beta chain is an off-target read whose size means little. The CDR3 nucleotides read TGTGCCAGCACCTCAACAGGGGTGTCGAAAGAGACCCAGTACTTC. Amino acids: CASTSTGVSKETQYF. The chain carries TRBV28 and TRBJ2-5; 7 bases agree with TRBD1. The V segment lost 7 bases and the J segment 3 bases; nucleotides outside the gene matches: 11. The CDR3 totals 15 residues. Germline loops: CDR1 MDHEN, CDR2 SYDVKM.

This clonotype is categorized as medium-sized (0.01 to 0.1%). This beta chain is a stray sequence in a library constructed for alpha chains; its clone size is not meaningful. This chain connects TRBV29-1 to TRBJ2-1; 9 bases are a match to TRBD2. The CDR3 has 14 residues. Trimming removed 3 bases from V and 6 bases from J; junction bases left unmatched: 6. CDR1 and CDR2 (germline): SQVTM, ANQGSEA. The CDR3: CSVDSGSFFNEQFF. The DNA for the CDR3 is TGCAGCGTTGATAGCGGGAGCTTCTTCAATGAGCAGTTCTTC.

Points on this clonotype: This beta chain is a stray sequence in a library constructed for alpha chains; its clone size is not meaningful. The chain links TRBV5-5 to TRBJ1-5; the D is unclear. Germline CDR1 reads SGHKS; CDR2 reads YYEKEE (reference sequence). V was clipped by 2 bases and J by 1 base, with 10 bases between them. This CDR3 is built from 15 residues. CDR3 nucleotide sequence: TGTGCCAGCAGCTTCCGGGGAGGGAGCAATCAGCCCCAGCATTTT. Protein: CASSFRGGSNQPQHF.

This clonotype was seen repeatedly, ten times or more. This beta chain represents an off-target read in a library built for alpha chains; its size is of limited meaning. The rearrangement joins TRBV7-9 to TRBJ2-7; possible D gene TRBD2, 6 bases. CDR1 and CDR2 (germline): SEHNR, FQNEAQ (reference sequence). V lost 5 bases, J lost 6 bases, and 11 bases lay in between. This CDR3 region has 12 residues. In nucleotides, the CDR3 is TGTGCCAGCAGCGGGACGCGGGGCGAGCAGTACTTC. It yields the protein CASSGTRGEQYF.

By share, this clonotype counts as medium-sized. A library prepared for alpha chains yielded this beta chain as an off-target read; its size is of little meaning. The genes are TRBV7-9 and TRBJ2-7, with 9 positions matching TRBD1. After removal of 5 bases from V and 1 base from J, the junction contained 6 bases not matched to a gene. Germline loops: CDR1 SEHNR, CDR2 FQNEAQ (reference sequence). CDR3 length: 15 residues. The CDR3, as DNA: TGTGCCAGCAGCAGTGACAGGGGGAGTTCCTACGAGCAGTACTTC. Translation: CASSSDRGSSYEQYF.

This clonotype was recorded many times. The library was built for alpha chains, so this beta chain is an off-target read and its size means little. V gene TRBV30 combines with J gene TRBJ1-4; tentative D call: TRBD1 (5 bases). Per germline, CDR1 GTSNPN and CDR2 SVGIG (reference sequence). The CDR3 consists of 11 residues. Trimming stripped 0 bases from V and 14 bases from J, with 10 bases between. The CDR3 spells CAWSVAGVLFF. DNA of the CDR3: TGTGCCTGGAGTGTCGCGGGGGTGCTGTTTTTT.

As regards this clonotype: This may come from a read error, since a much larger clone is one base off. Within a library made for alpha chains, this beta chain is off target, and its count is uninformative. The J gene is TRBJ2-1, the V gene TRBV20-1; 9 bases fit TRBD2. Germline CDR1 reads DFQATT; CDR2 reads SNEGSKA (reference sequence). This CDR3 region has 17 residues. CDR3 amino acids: CSARDVSAGGYYNEQLF. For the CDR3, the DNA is TGCAGTGCTAGAGATGTCTCAGCGGGGGGTTACTACAATGAGCAGCTCTTC.

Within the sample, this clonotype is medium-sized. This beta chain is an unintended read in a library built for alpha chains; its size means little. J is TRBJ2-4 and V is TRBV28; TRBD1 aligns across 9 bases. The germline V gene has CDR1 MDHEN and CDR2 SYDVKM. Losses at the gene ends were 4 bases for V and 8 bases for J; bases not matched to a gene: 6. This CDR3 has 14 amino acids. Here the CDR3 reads CASSSTGGADIQYF. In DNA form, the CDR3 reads TGTGCCAGCAGTTCCACAGGGGGCGCGGACATTCAGTACTTC.

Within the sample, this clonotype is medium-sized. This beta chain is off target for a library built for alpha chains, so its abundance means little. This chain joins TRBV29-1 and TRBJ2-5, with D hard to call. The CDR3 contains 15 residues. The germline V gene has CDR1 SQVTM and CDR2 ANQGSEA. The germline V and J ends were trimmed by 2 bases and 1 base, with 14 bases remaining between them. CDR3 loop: CSVEPYIASQETQYF. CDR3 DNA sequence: TGCAGCGTTGAACCGTACATCGCTAGCCAAGAGACCCAGTACTTC.

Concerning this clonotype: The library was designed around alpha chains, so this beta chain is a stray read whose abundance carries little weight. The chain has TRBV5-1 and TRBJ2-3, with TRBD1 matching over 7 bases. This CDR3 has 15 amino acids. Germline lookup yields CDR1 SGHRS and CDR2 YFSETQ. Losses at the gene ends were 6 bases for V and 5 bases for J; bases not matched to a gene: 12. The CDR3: CASKGRTGNLDTQYF. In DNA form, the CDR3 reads TGCGCCAGCAAGGGAAGGACAGGCAATTTAGATACGCAGTATTTT.

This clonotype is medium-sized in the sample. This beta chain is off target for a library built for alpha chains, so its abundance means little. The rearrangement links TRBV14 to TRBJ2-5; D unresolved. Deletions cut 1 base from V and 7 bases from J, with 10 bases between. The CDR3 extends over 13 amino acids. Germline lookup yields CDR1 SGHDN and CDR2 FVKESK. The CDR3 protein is CASSQVPGGTQYF. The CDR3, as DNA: TGTGCCAGCAGCCAAGTGCCGGGCGGGACCCAGTACTTC.

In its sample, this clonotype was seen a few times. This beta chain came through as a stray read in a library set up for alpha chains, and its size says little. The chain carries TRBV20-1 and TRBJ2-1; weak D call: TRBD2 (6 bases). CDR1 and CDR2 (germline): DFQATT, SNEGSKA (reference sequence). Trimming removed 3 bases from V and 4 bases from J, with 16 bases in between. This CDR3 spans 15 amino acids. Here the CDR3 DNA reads TGCAGTGCTAGGGTTCCGGGACTCATATACAATGAGCAGTTCTTC. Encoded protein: CSARVPGLIYNEQFF.